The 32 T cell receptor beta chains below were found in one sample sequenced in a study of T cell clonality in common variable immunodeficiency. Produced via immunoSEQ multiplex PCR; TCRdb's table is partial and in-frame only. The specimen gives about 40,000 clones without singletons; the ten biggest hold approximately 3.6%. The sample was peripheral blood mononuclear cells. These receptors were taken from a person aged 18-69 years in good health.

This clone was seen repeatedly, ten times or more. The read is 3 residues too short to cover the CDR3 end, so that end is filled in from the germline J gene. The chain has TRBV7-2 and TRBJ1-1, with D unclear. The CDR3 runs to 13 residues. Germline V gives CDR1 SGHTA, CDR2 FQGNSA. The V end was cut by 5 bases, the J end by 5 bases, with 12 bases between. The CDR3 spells CASSPLARTEAFF. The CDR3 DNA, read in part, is TGTGCCAGCAGCCCCTTGGCCAGGACTGAA.

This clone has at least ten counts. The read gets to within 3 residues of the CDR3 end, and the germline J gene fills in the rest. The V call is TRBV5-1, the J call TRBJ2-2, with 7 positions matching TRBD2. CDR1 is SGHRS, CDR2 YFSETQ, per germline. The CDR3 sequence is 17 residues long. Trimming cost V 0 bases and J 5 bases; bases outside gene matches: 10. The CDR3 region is CASSLGPRLAGTGELFF. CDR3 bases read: TGCGCCAGCAGCTTGGGCCCCCGACTAGCCGGAACCGGGGAG.

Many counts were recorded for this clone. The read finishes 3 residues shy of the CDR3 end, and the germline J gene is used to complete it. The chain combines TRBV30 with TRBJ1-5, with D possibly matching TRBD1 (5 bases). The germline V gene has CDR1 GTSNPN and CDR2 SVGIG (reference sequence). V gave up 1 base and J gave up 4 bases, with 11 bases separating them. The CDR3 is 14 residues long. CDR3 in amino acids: CAWSALQGNQPQHF. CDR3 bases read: TGTGCCTGGAGTGCCCTCCAGGGAAATCAGCCC.

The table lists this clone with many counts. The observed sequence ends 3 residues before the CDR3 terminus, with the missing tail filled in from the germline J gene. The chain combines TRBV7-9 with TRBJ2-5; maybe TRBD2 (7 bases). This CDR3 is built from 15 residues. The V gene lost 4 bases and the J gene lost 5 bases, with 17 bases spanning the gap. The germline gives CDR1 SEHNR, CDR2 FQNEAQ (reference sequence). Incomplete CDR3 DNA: TGTGCCAGCAGCTCTGGGGGGGGCTACTGGGAGACC. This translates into CASSSGGGYWET. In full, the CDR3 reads CASSSGGGYWETQYF. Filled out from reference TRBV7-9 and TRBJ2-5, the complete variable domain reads DTGVSQNPRHKITKRGQNVTFRCDPISEHNRLYWYRQTLGQGPEFLTYFQNEAQLEKSRLLSDRFSAERPKGSFSTLEIQRTEQGDSAMYLCASSSGGGYWETQYFGPGTRLLVL.

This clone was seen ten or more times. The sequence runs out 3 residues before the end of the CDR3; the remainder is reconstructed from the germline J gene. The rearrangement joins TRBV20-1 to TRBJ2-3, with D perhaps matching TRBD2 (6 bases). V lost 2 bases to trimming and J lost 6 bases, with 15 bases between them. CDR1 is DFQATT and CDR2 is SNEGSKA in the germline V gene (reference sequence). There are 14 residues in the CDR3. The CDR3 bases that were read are TGCAGTGCTAGACGACCCTTGGAGGGCGATACG. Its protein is CSARRPLEGDT. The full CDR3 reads CSARRPLEGDTQYF.

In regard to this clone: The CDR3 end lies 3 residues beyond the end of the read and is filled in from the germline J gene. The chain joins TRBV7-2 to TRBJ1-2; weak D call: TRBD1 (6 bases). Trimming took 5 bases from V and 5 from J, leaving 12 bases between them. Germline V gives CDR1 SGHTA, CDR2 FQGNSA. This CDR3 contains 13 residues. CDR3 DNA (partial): TGTGCCAGCAGCGCCCAGGGGCAATATGGC. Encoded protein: CASSAQGQYG. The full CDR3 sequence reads CASSAQGQYGYTF.

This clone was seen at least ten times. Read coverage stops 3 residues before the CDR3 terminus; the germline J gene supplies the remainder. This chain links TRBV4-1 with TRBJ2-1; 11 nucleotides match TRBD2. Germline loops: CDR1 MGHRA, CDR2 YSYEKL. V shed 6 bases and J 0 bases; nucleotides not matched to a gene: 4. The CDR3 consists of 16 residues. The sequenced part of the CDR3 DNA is TGCGCCAGCAGGTTCGGGACTAGCGGCTCCTACAATGAG. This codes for CASRFGTSGSYNE. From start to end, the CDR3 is CASRFGTSGSYNEQFF.

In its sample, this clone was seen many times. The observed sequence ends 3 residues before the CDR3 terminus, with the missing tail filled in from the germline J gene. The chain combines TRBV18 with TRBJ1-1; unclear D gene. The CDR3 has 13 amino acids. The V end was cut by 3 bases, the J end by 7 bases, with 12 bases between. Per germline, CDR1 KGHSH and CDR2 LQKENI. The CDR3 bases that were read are TGTGCCAGCTCACCTCCGAGTTCCAGTGAA. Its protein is CASSPPSSSE. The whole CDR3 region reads CASSPPSSSEAFF.

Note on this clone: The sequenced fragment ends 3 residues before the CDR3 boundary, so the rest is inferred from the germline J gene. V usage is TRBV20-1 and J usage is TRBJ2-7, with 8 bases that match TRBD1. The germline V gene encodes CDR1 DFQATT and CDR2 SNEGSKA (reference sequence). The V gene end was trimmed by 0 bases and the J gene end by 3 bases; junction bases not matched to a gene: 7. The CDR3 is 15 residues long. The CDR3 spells CSARDPQGAGYEQYF. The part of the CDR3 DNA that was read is TGCAGTGCTAGAGACCCCCAGGGGGCAGGCTACGAG.

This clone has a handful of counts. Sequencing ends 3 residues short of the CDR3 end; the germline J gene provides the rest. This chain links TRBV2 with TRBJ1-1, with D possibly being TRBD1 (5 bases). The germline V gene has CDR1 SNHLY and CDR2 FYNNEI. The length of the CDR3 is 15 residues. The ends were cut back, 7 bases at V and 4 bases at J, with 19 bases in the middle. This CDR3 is CASINRREASTEAFF. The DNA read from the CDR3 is TGTGCCAGCATTAACAGGAGGGAAGCGAGCACTGAA.

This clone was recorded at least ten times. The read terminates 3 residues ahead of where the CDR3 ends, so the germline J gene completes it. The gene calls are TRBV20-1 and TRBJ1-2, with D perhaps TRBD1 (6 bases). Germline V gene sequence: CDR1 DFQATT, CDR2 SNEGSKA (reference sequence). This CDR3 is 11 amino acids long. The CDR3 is CSAFQGIGYTF. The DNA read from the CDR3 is TGCAGTGCCTTTCAGGGGATCGGC.

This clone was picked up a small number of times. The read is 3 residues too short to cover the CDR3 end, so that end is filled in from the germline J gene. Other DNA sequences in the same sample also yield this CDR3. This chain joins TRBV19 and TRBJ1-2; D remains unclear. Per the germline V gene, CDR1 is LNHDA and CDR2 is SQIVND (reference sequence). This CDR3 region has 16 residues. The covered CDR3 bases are TGTGCCAGTAGTATAGGCGGAGGAACCCTCCACTACGAC. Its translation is CASSIGGGTLHYD. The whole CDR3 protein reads CASSIGGGTLHYDYTF.

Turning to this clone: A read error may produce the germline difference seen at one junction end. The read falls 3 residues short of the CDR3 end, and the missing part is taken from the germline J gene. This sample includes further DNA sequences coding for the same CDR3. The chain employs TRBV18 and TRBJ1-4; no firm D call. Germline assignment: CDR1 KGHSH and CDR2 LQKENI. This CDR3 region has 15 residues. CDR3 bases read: TGTGCCAGCTCACCGATCGGTGCAACCAATGAAAAA. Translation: CASSPIGATNEK. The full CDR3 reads CASSPIGATNEKLFF. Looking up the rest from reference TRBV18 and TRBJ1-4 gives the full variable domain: NAGVMQNPRHLVRRRGQEARLRCSPMKGHSHVYWYRQLPEEGLKFMVYLQKENIIDESGMPKERFSAEFPKEGPSILRIQQVVRGDSAAYFCASSPIGATNEKLFFGSGTQLSVL.

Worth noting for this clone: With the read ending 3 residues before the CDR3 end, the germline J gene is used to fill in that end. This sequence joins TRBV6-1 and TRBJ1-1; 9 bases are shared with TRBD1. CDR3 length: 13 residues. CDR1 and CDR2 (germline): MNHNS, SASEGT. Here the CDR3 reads CASSEGQGSEAFF. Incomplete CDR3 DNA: TGTGCCAGCAGTGAGGGACAGGGAAGCGAG.

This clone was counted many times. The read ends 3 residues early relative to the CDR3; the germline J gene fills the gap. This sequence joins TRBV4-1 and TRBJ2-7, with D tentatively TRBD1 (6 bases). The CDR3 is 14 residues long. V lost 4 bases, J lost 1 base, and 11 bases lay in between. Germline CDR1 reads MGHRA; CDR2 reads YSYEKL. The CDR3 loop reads CASSRADSSYEQYF. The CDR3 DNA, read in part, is TGCGCCAGCAGCCGGGCGGACAGTTCCTACGAG.

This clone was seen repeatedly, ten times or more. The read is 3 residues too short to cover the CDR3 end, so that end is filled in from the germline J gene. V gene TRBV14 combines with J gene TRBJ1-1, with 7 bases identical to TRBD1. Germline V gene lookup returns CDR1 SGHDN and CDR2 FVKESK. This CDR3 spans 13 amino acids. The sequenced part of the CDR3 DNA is TGTGCCAGCAGCTCGTGGGACAGCCCCCCG. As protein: CASSSWDSPP. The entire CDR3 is CASSSWDSPPAFF. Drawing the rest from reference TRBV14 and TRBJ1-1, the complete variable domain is EAGVTQFPSHSVIEKGQTVTLRCDPISGHDNLYWYRRVMGKEIKFLLHFVKESKQDESGMPNNRFLAERTGGTYSTLKVQPAELEDSGVYFCASSSWDSPPAFFGQGTRLTVV.

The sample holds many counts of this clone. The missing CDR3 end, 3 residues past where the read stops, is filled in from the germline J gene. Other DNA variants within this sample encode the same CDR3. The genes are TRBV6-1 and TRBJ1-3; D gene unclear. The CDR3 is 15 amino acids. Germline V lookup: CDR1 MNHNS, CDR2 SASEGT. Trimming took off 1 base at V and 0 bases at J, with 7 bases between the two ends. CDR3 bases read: TGTGCCAGCAGTGAAGGCGGGTTCTCTGGAAACACC. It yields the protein CASSEGGFSGNT. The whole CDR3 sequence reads CASSEGGFSGNTIYF.

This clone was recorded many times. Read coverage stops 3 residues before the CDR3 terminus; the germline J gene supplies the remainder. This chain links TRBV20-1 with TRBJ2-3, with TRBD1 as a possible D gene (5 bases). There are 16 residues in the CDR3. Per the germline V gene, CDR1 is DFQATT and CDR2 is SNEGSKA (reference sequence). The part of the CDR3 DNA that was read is TGCAGTGCTAGACCCCTCGCAGGGAAGGGCCAAGAGACG. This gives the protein CSARPLAGKGQET. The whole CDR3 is CSARPLAGKGQETQYF.

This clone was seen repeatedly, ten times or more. CDR3 residues: CASSFGSNTYEQYF. The CDR3 DNA, read in part, is TGCGCCAGCAGCTTTGGCAGTAACACCTACGAG. The V and J genes are TRBV5-1 and TRBJ2-7; unclear D gene. The CDR3 end falls 3 residues outside the read, so it is completed with the germline J gene. The V end was cut by 2 bases, the J end by 2 bases, with 11 bases between. The CDR3 covers 14 residues. Germline V gene sequence: CDR1 SGHRS, CDR2 YFSETQ.

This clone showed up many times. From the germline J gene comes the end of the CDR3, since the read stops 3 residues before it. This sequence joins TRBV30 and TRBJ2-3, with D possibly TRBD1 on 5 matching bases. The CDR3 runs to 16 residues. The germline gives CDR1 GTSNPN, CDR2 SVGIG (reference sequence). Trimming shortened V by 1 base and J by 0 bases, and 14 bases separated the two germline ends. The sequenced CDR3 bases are TGTGCCTGGAGTGACGGACACTCGAAAAGCACAGATACG. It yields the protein CAWSDGHSKSTDT. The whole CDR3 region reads CAWSDGHSKSTDTQYF.

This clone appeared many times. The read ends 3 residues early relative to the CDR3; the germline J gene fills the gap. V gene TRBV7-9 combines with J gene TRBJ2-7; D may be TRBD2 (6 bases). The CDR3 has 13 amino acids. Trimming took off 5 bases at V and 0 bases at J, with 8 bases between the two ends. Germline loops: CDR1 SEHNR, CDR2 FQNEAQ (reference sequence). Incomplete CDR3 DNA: TGTGCCAGCAGCCGGACTACCTCCTACGAG. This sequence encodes CASSRTTSYE. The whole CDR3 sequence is CASSRTTSYEQYF.

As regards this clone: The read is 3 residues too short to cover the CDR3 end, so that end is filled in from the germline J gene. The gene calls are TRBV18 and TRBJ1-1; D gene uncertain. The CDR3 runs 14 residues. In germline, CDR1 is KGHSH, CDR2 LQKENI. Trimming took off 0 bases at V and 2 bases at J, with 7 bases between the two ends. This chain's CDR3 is CASSPPHGNTEAFF. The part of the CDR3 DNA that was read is TGTGCCAGCTCACCACCGCACGGTAACACTGAA.

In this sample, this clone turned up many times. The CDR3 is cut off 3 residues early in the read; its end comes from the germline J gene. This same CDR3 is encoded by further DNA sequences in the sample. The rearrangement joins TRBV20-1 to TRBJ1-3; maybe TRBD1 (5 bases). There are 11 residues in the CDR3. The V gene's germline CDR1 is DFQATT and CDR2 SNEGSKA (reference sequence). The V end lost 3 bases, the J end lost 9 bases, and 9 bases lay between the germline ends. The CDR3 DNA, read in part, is TGCAGTGCTAGTGAGGGGCCCACC. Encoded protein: CSASEGPT. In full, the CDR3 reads CSASEGPTIYF.

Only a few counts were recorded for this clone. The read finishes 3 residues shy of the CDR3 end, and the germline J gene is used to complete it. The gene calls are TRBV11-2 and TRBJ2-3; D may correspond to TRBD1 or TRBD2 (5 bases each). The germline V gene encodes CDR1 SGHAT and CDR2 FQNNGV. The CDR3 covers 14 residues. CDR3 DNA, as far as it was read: TGTGCCAGCAGCCAAGAGGGGTTCCATCAGCCG. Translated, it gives CASSQEGFHQP. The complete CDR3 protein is CASSQEGFHQPQYF.

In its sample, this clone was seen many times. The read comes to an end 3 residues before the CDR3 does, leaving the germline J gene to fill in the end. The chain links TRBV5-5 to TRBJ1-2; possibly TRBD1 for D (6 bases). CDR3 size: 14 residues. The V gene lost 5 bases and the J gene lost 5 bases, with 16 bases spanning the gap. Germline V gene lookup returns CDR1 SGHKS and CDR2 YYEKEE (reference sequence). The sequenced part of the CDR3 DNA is TGTGCCAGCAGTACCGGACAGCCCACATATGGC. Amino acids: CASSTGQPTYG. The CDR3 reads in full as CASSTGQPTYGYTF.

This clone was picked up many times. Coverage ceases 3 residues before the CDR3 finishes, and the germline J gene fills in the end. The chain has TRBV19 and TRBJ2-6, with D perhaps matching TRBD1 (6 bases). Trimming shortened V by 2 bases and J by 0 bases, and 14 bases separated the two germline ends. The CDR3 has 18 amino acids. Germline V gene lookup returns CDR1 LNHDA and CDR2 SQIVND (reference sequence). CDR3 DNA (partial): TGTGCCAGTAGTATATCGTTCAGGGGCAGCTCTGGGGCCAACGTC. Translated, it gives CASSISFRGSSGANV. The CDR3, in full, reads CASSISFRGSSGANVLTF.

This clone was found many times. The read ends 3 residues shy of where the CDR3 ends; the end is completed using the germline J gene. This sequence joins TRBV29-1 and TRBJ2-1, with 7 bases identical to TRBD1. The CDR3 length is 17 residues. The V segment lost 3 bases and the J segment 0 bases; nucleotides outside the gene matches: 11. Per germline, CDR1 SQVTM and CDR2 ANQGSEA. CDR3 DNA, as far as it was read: TGCAGCGTTGATGGCAGGGGGAACCTTCGCTCCTACAATGAG. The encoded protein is CSVDGRGNLRSYNE. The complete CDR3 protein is CSVDGRGNLRSYNEQFF.

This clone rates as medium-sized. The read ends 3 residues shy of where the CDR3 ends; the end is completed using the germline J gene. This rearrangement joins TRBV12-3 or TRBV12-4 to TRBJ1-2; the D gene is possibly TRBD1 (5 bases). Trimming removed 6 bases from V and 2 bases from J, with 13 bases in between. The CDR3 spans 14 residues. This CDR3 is CASSPGSLNYGYTF. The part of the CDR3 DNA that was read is TGTGCCAGCAGCCCAGGGTCTCTGAACTATGGC.

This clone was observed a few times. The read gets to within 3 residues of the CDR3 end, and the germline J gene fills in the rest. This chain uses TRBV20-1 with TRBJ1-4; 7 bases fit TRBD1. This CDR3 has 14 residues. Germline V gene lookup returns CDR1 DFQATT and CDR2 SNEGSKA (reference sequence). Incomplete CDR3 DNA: TGCAGTGCTAGGCCGGGACAGCATAATTCACCA. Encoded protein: CSARPGQHNSP. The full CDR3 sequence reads CSARPGQHNSPLFF.

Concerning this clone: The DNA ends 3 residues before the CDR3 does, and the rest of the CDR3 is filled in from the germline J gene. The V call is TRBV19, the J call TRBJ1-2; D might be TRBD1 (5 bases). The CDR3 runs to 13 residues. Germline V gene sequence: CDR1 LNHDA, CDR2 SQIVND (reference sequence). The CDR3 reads CATSGNPTYDYTF. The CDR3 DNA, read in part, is TGTGCCACCTCAGGGAATCCGACCTACGAC.

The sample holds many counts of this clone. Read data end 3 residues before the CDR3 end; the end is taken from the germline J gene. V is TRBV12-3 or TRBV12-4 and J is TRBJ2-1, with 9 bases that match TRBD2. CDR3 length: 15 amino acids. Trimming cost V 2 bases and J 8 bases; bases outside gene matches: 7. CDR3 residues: CASSLRAGGQYEQFF. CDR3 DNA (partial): TGTGCCAGCAGTTTACGGGCGGGAGGGCAATATGAG.

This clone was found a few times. Incomplete CDR3 DNA: TGTGCCAGCAACCTGGGGACAGCCAATAATTCACCA. This sequence encodes CASNLGTANNSP. The whole CDR3 protein is CASNLGTANNSPLFF. The chain is built from TRBV2 and TRBJ1-4; 7 bases line up with TRBD1. The read falls 3 residues short of the CDR3 end, and the missing part is taken from the germline J gene. Germline assignment: CDR1 SNHLY and CDR2 FYNNEI. This CDR3 is built from 15 residues.